The next 24 T cell receptor beta chains were all read from a single sample in a study of blood T cells in healthy people across ages. Next came a second PCR, run for roughly 6 to 11 cycles, which used a sample-barcoded 5' primer along with a J-beta primer mix. One entry per CDR3 protein results from TCRdb running MiXCR on the 5' RACE reads. The sample has roughly 2 million distinct CDR3 sequences; 49% are singletons. Sequenced input: blood. The receptors stem from a woman aged 40 to 50 in good health.

The chain's CDR3 is CASSHRDLNYGYTF. Here the CDR3 DNA reads TGTGCCAGCAGCCACCGGGATCTAAACTATGGCTACACCTTC. The chain carries TRBV3-1 and TRBJ1-2; D gene ambiguous. Looked up from germline, CDR1 is LGHDT and CDR2 is YNNKEL (reference sequence). Trimming shortened V by 3 bases and J by 2 bases, and 10 bases separated the two germline ends. The CDR3 has 14 amino acids.

Regarding this clonotype: A junction boundary mismatches the germline segment, possibly from a read error. This chain links TRBV11-1 with TRBJ1-1; no clear D. Germline V gene data show CDR1 as SGHAT and CDR2 as FQDESV (reference sequence). This CDR3 spans 16 amino acids. The chain's CDR3 is CASSLDNSYMNTEAFF. The CDR3 bases are TGTGCCAGCAGCTTAGACAACAGCTACATGAACACTGAAGCCTTCTTT.

This clonotype was found once. The chain links TRBV7-2 to TRBJ2-7; D uncertain. The V gene's germline CDR1 is SGHTA and CDR2 FQGNSA. This CDR3 is 14 amino acids long. Trimming took off 5 bases at V and 1 base at J, with 12 bases between the two ends. The CDR3 sequence is CASSRLGTSYEQYF. The CDR3 DNA reads TGTGCCAGCAGCCGCTTAGGAACTTCCTACGAGCAGTACTTC. Filled out from reference TRBV7-2 and TRBJ2-7, the complete variable domain reads GAGVSQSPSNKVTEKGKDVELRCDPISGHTALYWYRQSLGQGLEFLIYFQGNSAPDKSGLPSDRFSAERTGGSVSTLTIQRTQQEDSAVYLCASSRLGTSYEQYFGPGTRLTVT.

V gene TRBV27 combines with J gene TRBJ1-4; TRBD1 aligns across 7 bases. The J segment lost 8 bases and the V segment lost 5 bases, leaving 5 bases of the junction unmatched. Germline V gene sequence: CDR1 MNHEY, CDR2 SMNVEV (reference sequence). The CDR3 is 13 residues long. Written as DNA, the CDR3 is TGTGCCAGCAGTGGTGGGACAGAGGAAAAACTGTTTTTT. Translated, it gives CASSGGTEEKLFF.

This clonotype appeared once. The chain has TRBV27 and TRBJ1-2, with TRBD1 matching 9 bases. V was pared by 4 bases and J by 8 bases, with 14 bases of the junction left unmatched. The CDR3 has 16 residues. Looked up from germline, CDR1 is MNHEY and CDR2 is SMNVEV (reference sequence). The CDR3 DNA sequence: TGTGCCAGCAGTTCGGGGACAGGGTTTTCATCTATCGGCTACACCTTC. Amino acids: CASSSGTGFSSIGYTF.

J is TRBJ1-5 and V is TRBV28; 8 nucleotides agree with TRBD1. V lost 5 bases, J lost 2 bases, and 5 bases stayed unmatched. The germline CDR1 and CDR2 sequences are MDHEN and SYDVKM. The CDR3 totals 15 residues. The CDR3 protein is CASSHRGEGNQPQHF. The CDR3 nucleotides read TGTGCCAGCAGTCACAGGGGGGAGGGCAATCAGCCCCAGCATTTT. The full variable domain, rest sourced from reference TRBV28 and TRBJ1-5, is DVKVTQSSRYLVKRTGEKVFLECVQDMDHENMFWYRQDPGLGLRLIYFSYDVKMKEKGDIPEGYSVSREKKERFSLILESASTNQTSMYLCASSHRGEGNQPQHFGDGTRLSIL.

This clonotype was seen a few times. V gene TRBV12-3 or TRBV12-4 combines with J gene TRBJ1-5; TRBD1 agrees at 9 bases. The CDR3 contains 15 residues. V lost 7 bases, J lost 3 bases, and 7 bases stayed unmatched. As DNA, the CDR3 is TGTGCCAGCATACTGACAGGGGGATCCAATCAGCCCCAGCATTTT. It codes for CASILTGGSNQPQHF.

The chain joins TRBV6-2 or TRBV6-3 to TRBJ2-1; 9 bases line up with TRBD1. Unmatched junction bases numbered 12, after V lost 6 bases and J lost 6 bases. Germline V gene sequence: CDR1 MNHEY, CDR2 SVGEGT. CDR3 size: 16 residues. CDR3 loop: CASRTPGQGIPNEQFF. The CDR3 bases are TGTGCCAGCAGAACCCCGGGACAGGGAATACCCAATGAGCAGTTCTTC.

The V and J genes are TRBV4-3 and TRBJ2-1; D gene ambiguous. CDR1 and CDR2 (germline): LGHNA, YSLEER. Trimming left V 1 base short and J 3 bases short, with 7 bases between. The CDR3 has 14 amino acids. CDR3 DNA sequence: TGCGCCAGCAGCCAAGGAACAAGCTACAATGAGCAGTTCTTC. It is translated as CASSQGTSYNEQFF.

The chain combines TRBV28 with TRBJ2-2; D is ambiguous. The germline gives CDR1 MDHEN, CDR2 SYDVKM. CDR3 size: 17 residues. Deletions cut 5 bases from V and 1 base from J, with 17 bases between. The CDR3 protein is CASSPLGYSRNTGELFF. CDR3 bases: TGTGCCAGCAGTCCCCTCGGGTACTCACGGAACACCGGGGAGCTGTTTTTT.

In this sample, this clonotype turned up a few times. V and J are TRBV27 and TRBJ1-1; D gene ambiguous. CDR3 length equals 13 residues. In germline, CDR1 is MNHEY, CDR2 SMNVEV (reference sequence). V gave up 5 bases and J gave up 0 bases, with 7 bases separating them. CDR3 DNA: TGTGCCAGCAGTCGAAACATGAACACTGAAGCTTTCTTT. Protein: CASSRNMNTEAFF.

This clonotype has just a few counts. The chain is built from TRBV27 and TRBJ2-6; D gene uncertain. V gave up 8 bases and J gave up 4 bases, with 12 bases separating them. The CDR3 consists of 14 residues. Germline V gene data show CDR1 as MNHEY and CDR2 as SMNVEV (reference sequence). CDR3 residues: CASGPVPGANVLTF. The CDR3 bases are TGTGCCAGCGGCCCGGTTCCCGGGGCCAACGTCCTGACTTTC.

The chain recombines TRBV28 with TRBJ2-1; TRBD2 matches at 9 bases. Trimming cost V 7 bases and J 3 bases; bases outside gene matches: 7. CDR3 size: 15 residues. CDR1 and CDR2 from the germline V gene are MDHEN and SYDVKM. For the CDR3, the DNA is TGTGCCAGCACCCCGGGACTAGCTCTCTACAATGAGCAGTTCTTC. Translated, it gives CASTPGLALYNEQFF.

The chain combines TRBV21-1 with TRBJ2-6; TRBD2, the D gene given by the table, was not confirmed from the DNA. TRBV21-1 is given as a pseudogene. The CDR3 is 15 residues long. The CDR3, as DNA: TGTGCCTATCCCTCGACCGATTCTGGGGCCAACGTCCTGACTTTC. This sequence encodes CAYPSTDSGANVLTF.

This clonotype has a count of ten or more. The chain couples TRBV9 to TRBJ2-5, with D unclear. V shed 0 bases and J shed 5 bases, with 5 bases lying between them. This CDR3 has 12 amino acids. Germline V gives CDR1 SGDLS, CDR2 YYNGEE. CDR3 DNA: TGTGCCAGCAGCGTAGGATGGGAGACCCAGTACTTC. It specifies CASSVGWETQYF.

The rearrangement uses TRBV27 and TRBJ1-2; 10 positions match TRBD1. Germline V gene sequence: CDR1 MNHEY, CDR2 SMNVEV (reference sequence). This CDR3 region has 14 residues. The V segment lost 5 bases and the J segment 6 bases; nucleotides outside the gene matches: 6. The CDR3 DNA reads TGTGCCAGCAGTCCGGGACAGGGGAGGGATGGCTACACCTTC. The encoded protein is CASSPGQGRDGYTF.

This clonotype was found a few times. V usage is TRBV7-9 and J usage is TRBJ1-5, with D tentatively TRBD1 (5 bases). Germline V gives CDR1 SEHNR, CDR2 FQNEAQ (reference sequence). The CDR3 is 17 amino acids. V lost 6 bases and J lost 5, with 23 bases in between. CDR3 amino acids: CASSSIGRGKGDQPQHF. CDR3 in DNA: TGTGCCAGCAGTTCGATCGGCCGGGGGAAAGGGGATCAGCCCCAGCATTTT.

The J gene is TRBJ2-4, the V gene TRBV7-2, with 9 nucleotides matching TRBD2. Trimming cost V 5 bases and J 0 bases; bases outside gene matches: 14. Per the germline V gene, CDR1 is SGHTA and CDR2 is FQGNSA. The CDR3 extends over 19 amino acids. CDR3 in amino acids: CASSRWTSEKPLAKNIQYF. The CDR3 coding sequence is TGTGCCAGCAGCAGGTGGACTAGCGAAAAACCCCTAGCCAAAAACATTCAGTACTTC.

The chain has TRBV7-9 and TRBJ2-3; D is unclear. CDR3 length: 13 amino acids. Trimming shortened V by 7 bases and J by 4 bases, and 12 bases separated the two germline ends. Germline V gene lookup returns CDR1 SEHNR and CDR2 FQNEAQ (reference sequence). This CDR3 reads CASTLPAADTQYF. As DNA, the CDR3 is TGTGCCAGCACCCTCCCGGCCGCAGATACGCAGTATTTT.

The chain uses TRBV10-1 and TRBJ2-4; 9 bases fit TRBD1. Germline CDR1 WNHNN, CDR2 SYGVQD (reference sequence). CDR3 length: 14 residues. With 0 bases clipped from V and 9 bases from J, the junction kept 3 bases outside the gene matches. The CDR3 loop is CASSESQGAVIQYF. The DNA of the CDR3 is TGCGCCAGCAGTGAGTCACAGGGGGCGGTCATTCAGTACTTC.

The chain employs TRBV6-6 and TRBJ1-6; TRBD1 matches 7 bases. V lost 5 bases, J lost 2 bases, and 3 bases stayed unmatched. Germline values: CDR1 MNHNY, CDR2 SVGAGI (reference sequence). This CDR3 contains 15 residues. CDR3 region: CASSHRGTYNSPLHF. DNA of the CDR3: TGTGCCAGCAGTCACAGGGGCACCTATAATTCACCCCTCCACTTT.

In its sample, this clonotype was seen a few times. The chain has TRBV12-3 or TRBV12-4 and TRBJ1-5; 8 nucleotides line up with TRBD1. The CDR3 sequence is 15 residues long. With 6 bases clipped from V and 6 bases from J, the junction kept 10 bases outside the gene matches. The CDR3 loop is CASRLGQGWGQPQHF. The CDR3 region has the DNA TGTGCCAGCAGACTAGGACAGGGTTGGGGTCAGCCCCAGCATTTT.

V and J are TRBV15 and TRBJ1-2; 9 nucleotides match TRBD1. J gave up 4 bases and V 11 bases, and 8 bases lay outside the gene matches. There are 13 residues in the CDR3. Germline values: CDR1 LNHNV, CDR2 YYDKDF (reference sequence). The CDR3 region is CAANTGGSYGYTF. CDR3 nucleotide sequence: TGTGCCGCCAACACAGGGGGCAGCTATGGCTACACCTTC.

The chain uses TRBV7-9 and TRBJ2-2, with D unresolved. Germline values: CDR1 SEHNR, CDR2 FQNEAQ (reference sequence). V was shortened by 4 bases and J by 1 base, with 10 bases between the two germline ends. This CDR3 spans 15 amino acids. CDR3: CASSSRHLNTGELFF. The CDR3 DNA reads TGTGCCAGCAGCTCAAGACATCTGAACACCGGGGAGCTGTTTTTT.